These T cell receptor beta chains were read from a single sample in a study of T cell therapy after organ transplantation. The protocol was immunoSEQ multiplex PCR, while the TCRdb copy is restricted to in-frame clones and leaves out a portion. There are about 18,000 clones in the sample; about 85% occur only once, and 31% lies in the top ten. Their antigens are not known. Sequenced here: CD8+ T cells from blood, sampled after autologous CMV-specific T cell therapy. These receptors were taken from a human patient who had received a solid organ transplant and had CMV disease. Some T cells may be the graft donor's. CDR3s include the opening cysteine and the closing phenylalanine or tryptophan. The D gene is left open where the match is weak. Size values are once, few and many counts, or a class for expanded clones, and some rows have none.

J	size	D	V	DNA	CDR3
TRBJ1-1	once	TRBD1	TRBV25-1	TGTGCCAGCAGTGAAGGACAGGGTGGCACTGAAGCTTTCTTT	CASSEGQGGTEAFF
TRBJ2-7	-	TRBD1	TRBV6-5	TGTGCCAGCAGCGACAGGGGATACGAGCAGTACTTC	CASSDRGYEQYF
TRBJ1-1	-	-	TRBV7-9	TGTGCCAGCAGCCAACGACGGGAGAGACTTGAAGCTTTCTTT	CASSQRRERLEAFF
TRBJ2-1	once	-	TRBV30	TGTGCCTGGAGTCAGACCCCCAGCGGTGAGCAGTTCTTC	CAWSQTPSGEQFF
TRBJ1-1	few	-	TRBV30	TGTGCCTGGAGTGTATCAGCCTATGAAGCTTTCTTT	CAWSVSAYEAFF
TRBJ2-7	-	TRBD1	TRBV25-1	TGTGCCAGCAGTGGGGAGGGGACAGGGACCTACGAGCAGTACTTC	CASSGEGTGTYEQYF
TRBJ2-7	-	-	TRBV7-9	TGTGCCAGCAGCCCTCCCTCGGCAGGGACCTACGAGCAGTACTTC	CASSPPSAGTYEQYF
TRBJ2-4	once	-	TRBV2	TGTGCCAGCAGTGTGGCACCCAGGGAGGCCAAAAACATTCAGTACTTC	CASSVAPREAKNIQYF
TRBJ2-2	-	-	TRBV6-6	TGTGCCAGCGGGGGCCTTGACGGGGAGCTGTTTTTT	CASGGLDGELFF
TRBJ2-7	-	TRBD1	TRBV7-9	TGTGCCAGCAGCTTAGGGGGCGGACAGGCCTACGAGCAGTACTTC	CASSLGGGQAYEQYF
TRBJ2-7	-	-	TRBV5-4	TGTGCCAGCAGCTCGGGACAAGACTACGAGCAGTACTTC	CASSSGQDYEQYF
TRBJ2-7	-	TRBD1	TRBV2	TGTGCCAGCCTCACCCCGGGACAGGGACCCTACGAGCAGTACTTC	CASLTPGQGPYEQYF
TRBJ1-5	medium-sized	TRBD1	TRBV4-3	TGCGCCAGCAGCCTCGGGACAGGGTCGCAACCCCAGCATTTT	CASSLGTGSQPQHF
TRBJ1-5	-	-	TRBV27	TGTGCCAGCAGTTTCTTCAATCAGCCCCAGCATTTT	CASSFFNQPQHF
TRBJ2-7	-	-	TRBV27	TGTGCCAGCAGTTGGGACATAAACTCCTACGAGCAGTACTTC	CASSWDINSYEQYF
TRBJ1-1	-	-	TRBV4-2	TGTGCCAGCAGCCAAGAAGGGTGGATTGAAGCTTTCTTT	CASSQEGWIEAFF
TRBJ2-7	-	TRBD2	TRBV27	TGTGCCAGCAGTTTGCTAGCGGGGGTTGACGAGCAGTACTTC	CASSLLAGVDEQYF
TRBJ2-7	-	-	TRBV19	TGTGCCAGTAGTTATTCGCCGGACTCCTACGAGCAGTACTTC	CASSYSPDSYEQYF
TRBJ2-1	-	TRBD2	TRBV19	TGTGCCAGTACACTAGCGGGGAGGAACAATGAGCAGTTCTTC	CASTLAGRNNEQFF
TRBJ1-1	-	-	TRBV12-5	TGTGCTAGTAGAGTGGATTTGAACACTGAAGCTTTCTTT	CASRVDLNTEAFF
TRBJ2-5	once	TRBD2	TRBV10-3	TGTGCCATCAGGGTAACTAGCGGCCAATTCAAAGAGACCCAGTACTTC	CAIRVTSGQFKETQYF
TRBJ2-5	-	TRBD2	TRBV25-1	TGTGCCAGCAGTGAAAGTAGCGGGAGGCCTAAGGGTGGGGAGACCCAGTACTTC	CASSESSGRPKGGETQYF